These 30 T cell receptor beta chains were sequenced from one sample in a study of vaccination effects on CD4 cells after COVID-19. Sequencing was preceded by expansion of antigen-specific CD4+ T cells with viral peptide pools in the ViraFEST assay. Following 10 days of culture, CD4+ T cells were isolated. Of the BNT162b2 and mRNA-1273 vaccines, participants received two doses of one or the other. These receptors have no known antigen. Sequencing used immunoSEQ multiplex PCR; TCRdb keeps in-frame clones, though not all of them. The profile shows over 25,000 clones, around four fifths of them singletons. The sequences come from CD4+ T cells from PBMCs cultured with HCoV-NL63 spike peptides, collected after COVID-19 vaccination. These TCRs come from a human donor who received a COVID-19 vaccine. Some clones in this sample may be carry-over from other donors' samples.

The rearrangement joins TRBV19 to TRBJ2-7; 8 nucleotides match TRBD1. Germline V gene sequence: CDR1 LNHDA, CDR2 SQIVND (reference sequence). Trimming cost V 6 bases and J 6 bases; bases outside gene matches: 7. This CDR3 is 13 amino acids long. Here the CDR3 DNA reads TGTGCCAGTAGCTCCAGGGGGCTCGTCGAGCAGTACTTC. It specifies CASSSRGLVEQYF.

The chain joins TRBV9 to TRBJ2-3; weak D call: TRBD2 (5 bases). V was trimmed by 0 bases and J by 6 bases, leaving 11 bases between them. Germline values: CDR1 SGDLS, CDR2 YYNGEE. This CDR3 region has 14 residues. The CDR3 DNA sequence: TGTGCCAGCAGCGTAGTTCCTAGCATGGATACGCAGTATTTT. Amino acids: CASSVVPSMDTQYF.

This rearrangement joins TRBV5-1 to TRBJ2-5, with D perhaps TRBD1 or TRBD2 (5 bases each). V was shortened by 0 bases and J by 4 bases, with 13 bases between the two germline ends. The CDR3 contains 15 residues. Looked up from germline, CDR1 is SGHRS and CDR2 is YFSETQ. The CDR3 sequence is CASSLAAARGETQYF. For the CDR3, the DNA is TGCGCCAGCAGCTTGGCAGCGGCGAGGGGAGAGACCCAGTACTTC. Full variable domain (remainder filled in from reference TRBV5-1 and TRBJ2-5): KAGVTQTPRYLIKTRGQQVTLSCSPISGHRSVSWYQQTPGQGLQFLFEYFSETQRNKGNFPGRFSGRQFSNSRSEMNVSTLELGDSALYLCASSLAAARGETQYFGPGTRLLVL.

This rearrangement joins TRBV6-5 to TRBJ1-1; D is unclear. The V end was cut by 0 bases, the J end by 6 bases, with 8 bases between. From germline, CDR1 is MNHEY and CDR2 SVGAGI. CDR3 length: 13 amino acids. CDR3 amino acids: CASSYSWGAEAFF. In nucleotides, the CDR3 is TGTGCCAGCAGTTACTCATGGGGAGCTGAAGCTTTCTTT.

This clone was observed a single time. The CDR3, as DNA: TGTGCCAGTAGTACCCAACAGGAAAAACTGTTTTTT. The encoded protein is CASSTQQEKLFF. The chain joins TRBV19 to TRBJ1-4; D ambiguous. This CDR3 region has 12 residues. Germline V lookup: CDR1 LNHDA, CDR2 SQIVND (reference sequence). V gave up 4 bases and J gave up 8 bases, with 8 bases separating them.

The rearrangement joins TRBV24-1 to TRBJ1-2; tentative D call: TRBD1 (6 bases). The ends were cut back, 4 bases at V and 8 bases at J, with 10 bases in the middle. This CDR3 has 12 residues. CDR1 KGHDR and CDR2 SFDVKD come from the germline V gene. In nucleotides, the CDR3 is TGTGCCACCAGTGAGGACAGTTGGGGCTACACCTTC. This sequence encodes CATSEDSWGYTF.

The CDR3: CASSPTGTDYGYTF. CDR3 coding DNA: TGTGCCAGCTCACCTACCGGGACAGACTATGGCTACACCTTC. The chain recombines TRBV18 with TRBJ1-2, with 7 bases aligning to TRBD1. Trimming cost V 3 bases and J 3 bases; bases outside gene matches: 4. CDR1 and CDR2 (germline): KGHSH, LQKENI. The CDR3 consists of 14 residues.

By proportion, this clone is medium-sized. The genes are TRBV7-3 and TRBJ1-1, with unresolved D. The CDR3 has 15 amino acids. V shed 4 bases and J shed 1 base, with 13 bases lying between them. Germline assignment: CDR1 SGHTA and CDR2 FQGTGA. CDR3: CASSSMTSTNTEAFF. Written as DNA, the CDR3 is TGTGCCAGCAGCTCGATGACATCCACGAACACTGAAGCTTTCTTT.

The chain uses TRBV7-3 and TRBJ2-2, with D possibly TRBD2 on 6 matching bases. The germline V gene has CDR1 SGHTA and CDR2 FQGTGA. The V and J ends lost 5 bases and 7 bases respectively, with 14 bases between them. CDR3 length: 14 residues. The CDR3, as DNA: TGTGCCAGCAGCCTGATGACTAGTATCGGGGAGCTGTTTTTT. Its translation is CASSLMTSIGELFF.

The rearrangement joins TRBV6-5 to TRBJ2-5, with no clear D. Trimming took off 4 bases at V and 5 bases at J, with 14 bases between the two ends. This CDR3 has 14 residues. Germline-derived CDR1 and CDR2 are MNHEY and SVGAGI. CDR3 DNA sequence: TGTGCCAGCAGTTCTCAGTTGAATCAGGAGACCCAGTACTTC. It codes for CASSSQLNQETQYF.

The V gene is TRBV5-1, the J gene TRBJ2-3; 11 positions agree with TRBD2. The CDR3 is 16 residues long. V trimming: 4 bases; J trimming: 8 bases; junction bases outside the gene matches: 12. The V gene's germline CDR1 is SGHRS and CDR2 YFSETQ. CDR3 in DNA: TGCGCCAGCAGCGGAGCGACTAGCGGGGCCTCGGGTACGCAGTATTTT. Protein: CASSGATSGASGTQYF.

This sequence joins TRBV6-1 and TRBJ1-2; 7 bases align to TRBD1. V dropped 7 bases and J dropped 6; count of bases not matched to a gene: 14. There are 15 residues in the CDR3. CDR1 is MNHNS and CDR2 is SASEGT in the germline V gene. The CDR3 bases are TGTGCCAGCAATCCAGGGGGGGGGAGACGCCATGGCTACACCTTC. Residues: CASNPGGGRRHGYTF.

The V gene is TRBV6-5, the J gene TRBJ1-2; possible D gene TRBD1, 5 bases. CDR1 MNHEY and CDR2 SVGAGI come from the germline V gene. The CDR3 length is 12 residues. The chain's CDR3 is CAAGGVYYGYTF. The CDR3 coding sequence is TGTGCTGCGGGGGGGGTGTACTATGGCTACACCTTC.

This chain uses TRBV6-6 with TRBJ2-5; 7 positions match TRBD2. Germline CDR1 is MNHNY and CDR2 is SVGAGI (reference sequence). J gave up 4 bases and V 5 bases, and 10 bases lay outside the gene matches. This CDR3 region has 15 residues. CDR3 amino acids: CASSQGGGGRETQYF. The CDR3 nucleotides are TGTGCCAGCAGTCAGGGAGGTGGCGGGAGAGAGACCCAGTACTTC.

The rearrangement joins TRBV29-1 to TRBJ1-6, with D maybe TRBD1 (5 bases). V shed 7 bases and J shed 9 bases, with 16 bases lying between them. CDR3 length: 13 residues. Germline V gene data show CDR1 as SQVTM and CDR2 as ANQGSEA. The CDR3 protein is CSAVYGDGSPLHF. CDR3 nucleotides: TGCAGCGCTGTGTATGGGGACGGTTCACCCCTCCACTTT.

This clone was seen only once. CDR3 DNA: TGTGCCAGCAGCGGGACAGGGAACACCGGGGAGCTGTTTTTT. Amino acid sequence: CASSGTGNTGELFF. V is TRBV6-2 or TRBV6-3 and J is TRBJ2-2; 8 bases fit TRBD1. There are 14 residues in the CDR3. The germline V gene encodes CDR1 MNHEY and CDR2 SVGEGT. With V trimmed by 6 bases and J by 1 base, 1 base remained unmatched.

The chain recombines TRBV24-1 with TRBJ2-2, with 8 bases that match TRBD1. Trimming cost V 2 bases and J 4 bases; bases outside gene matches: 5. CDR1 KGHDR and CDR2 SFDVKD come from the germline V gene. This CDR3 contains 16 residues. This chain's CDR3 is CATSDSRTGTTGELFF. The DNA of the CDR3 is TGTGCCACCAGTGATTCTAGGACAGGGACCACCGGGGAGCTGTTTTTT.

This CDR3 reads CASGGERDTDNYGYTF. DNA of the CDR3: TGTGCCAGCGGTGGGGAGAGGGACACCGATAACTATGGCTACACCTTC. V and J are TRBV2 and TRBJ1-2; a weak D match, TRBD1 (6 bases). The V gene's germline CDR1 is SNHLY and CDR2 FYNNEI. V was cut by 8 bases and J by 1 base, with 20 bases left in between. This CDR3 comprises 16 residues.

Only one count was recorded for this clone. V is TRBV10-1 and J is TRBJ2-3; either TRBD1 or TRBD2 may fit D (5 bases each). This CDR3 spans 14 amino acids. Germline V gene sequence: CDR1 WNHNN, CDR2 SYGVQD (reference sequence). Trimming left V 10 bases short and J 0 bases short, with 14 bases between. The CDR3 reads CAIEGSLSTDTQYF. The CDR3 nucleotides are TGCGCCATTGAGGGGAGCCTGAGCACAGATACGCAGTATTTT.

The chain recombines TRBV5-1 with TRBJ2-7; TRBD2 agrees at 7 bases. Germline V gene data show CDR1 as SGHRS and CDR2 as YFSETQ. This CDR3 contains 15 residues. V was clipped by 0 bases and J by 2 bases; unmatched bases: 5. The CDR3: CASSLASGEAYEQYV. The DNA for the CDR3 is TGCGCCAGCAGCTTGGCTAGCGGCGAAGCCTACGAGCAGTACGTC.

V and J are TRBV24-1 and TRBJ2-2; D gene unclear. The CDR3 contains 17 residues. The V gene lost 0 bases and the J gene lost 2 bases, with 12 bases spanning the gap. CDR1 is KGHDR, CDR2 SFDVKD, per germline. The CDR3 DNA reads as TGTGCCACCAGTGATTTGCTCCGGCTAACAAACACCGGGGAGCTGTTTTTT. It codes for CATSDLLRLTNTGELFF.

For the CDR3, the DNA is TGCGCCAGCAGCTTGGAAGATGAAAAACTGTTTTTT. This encodes CASSLEDEKLFF. This chain connects TRBV5-1 to TRBJ1-4, with D hard to call. The CDR3 loop spans 12 amino acids. The V end lost 0 bases, the J end lost 6 bases, and 3 bases lay between the germline ends. The germline gives CDR1 SGHRS, CDR2 YFSETQ.

There are a few counts of this clone. The J gene is TRBJ2-7, the V gene TRBV5-1; D is undetermined. CDR1 and CDR2 (germline): SGHRS, YFSETQ. V dropped 4 bases and J dropped 1 base, with 9 bases sitting between them. There are 13 residues in the CDR3. The chain's CDR3 is CASSADGSYEQYV. For the CDR3, the DNA is TGCGCCAGCAGCGCGGACGGATCCTACGAGCAGTACGTC.

The rearrangement joins TRBV7-2 to TRBJ1-5, with D perhaps matching TRBD1 (5 bases). V lost 3 bases, J lost 2 bases, and 11 bases lay in between. The CDR3 has 15 residues. Germline assignment: CDR1 SGHTA and CDR2 FQGNSA. CDR3: CASSFRGSGNQPQHF. The CDR3 coding sequence is TGTGCCAGCAGCTTTCGGGGGTCTGGCAATCAGCCCCAGCATTTT.

The rearrangement uses TRBV28 and TRBJ1-1, with D unclear. V lost 6 bases and J lost 5, with 10 bases in between. The CDR3 length is 12 residues. The V gene's germline CDR1 is MDHEN and CDR2 SYDVKM. The CDR3 loop is CASRGVGTEAFF. CDR3 nucleotides: TGTGCCAGCAGGGGCGTGGGAACTGAAGCTTTCTTT.

This clone was seen just once. This CDR3 reads CASSQGSTGTIYF. CDR3 nucleotides: TGTGCCAGCAGCCAAGGCAGCACGGGCACCATATATTTT. V gene TRBV3-1 (or the pseudogene TRBV3-2) combines with J gene TRBJ1-3, with D unresolved. Germline CDR1 LGHDT, CDR2 YNNKEL (reference sequence). The CDR3 runs to 13 residues. With 1 base removed from V and 9 bases from J, the gap between germline ends came to 10 bases.

This sequence joins TRBV14 and TRBJ1-2, with D tentatively TRBD1 (5 bases). The germline V and J ends were trimmed by 3 bases and 4 bases, with 12 bases remaining between them. Per germline, CDR1 SGHDN and CDR2 FVKESK. The CDR3 length is 14 residues. CDR3 loop: CASSHWDAPYGYTF. CDR3 DNA: TGTGCCAGCAGCCATTGGGACGCGCCCTATGGCTACACCTTC.

The V call is TRBV19, the J call TRBJ1-2; D gene uncertain. V lost 10 bases to trimming and J lost 8 bases, with 14 bases between them. Germline V CDR1 and CDR2: LNHDA, SQIVND (reference sequence). The CDR3 runs 11 residues. The CDR3 loop reads CATSFWRGYTF. The CDR3 coding sequence is TGTGCCACCTCTTTCTGGCGAGGCTACACCTTC.

This chain connects TRBV13 to TRBJ2-2; possible D gene TRBD2, 5 bases. Trimming removed 5 bases from V and 7 bases from J, with 20 bases in between. Per the germline V gene, CDR1 is PRHDT and CDR2 is FYEKMQ (reference sequence). There are 16 residues in the CDR3. The chain's CDR3 is CASSPKRTAPGGELFF. The CDR3 DNA reads TGTGCCAGCAGCCCCAAACGGACTGCTCCGGGCGGGGAGCTGTTTTTT.

The genes are TRBV2 and TRBJ2-2; 9 bases are a match to TRBD2. Germline CDR1 reads SNHLY; CDR2 reads FYNNEI. Unmatched junction bases numbered 6, after V lost 8 bases and J lost 2 bases. This CDR3 contains 15 residues. The CDR3 is CASQKGTSNTGELFF. The DNA for the CDR3 is TGTGCCAGCCAGAAAGGGACTAGCAACACCGGGGAGCTGTTTTTT.